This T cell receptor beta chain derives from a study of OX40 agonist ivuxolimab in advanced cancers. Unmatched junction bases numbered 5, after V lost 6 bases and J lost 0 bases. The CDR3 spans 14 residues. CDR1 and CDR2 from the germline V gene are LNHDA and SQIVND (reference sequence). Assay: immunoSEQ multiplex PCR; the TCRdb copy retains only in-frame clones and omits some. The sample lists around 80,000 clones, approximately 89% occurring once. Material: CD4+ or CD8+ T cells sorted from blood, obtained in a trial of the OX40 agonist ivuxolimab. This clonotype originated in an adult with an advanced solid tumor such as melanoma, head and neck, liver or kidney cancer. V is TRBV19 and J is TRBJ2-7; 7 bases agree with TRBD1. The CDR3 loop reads CASSSGQVSYEQYF. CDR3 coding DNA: TGTGCCAGTAGCTCCGGACAGGTCTCCTACGAGCAGTACTTC.